A selection of T cell receptor beta chains follows, all from one sample in a study of blood T cell repertoires in COVID-19. Sequenced by immunoSEQ multiplex PCR; TCRdb stores in-frame clones only, minus some. This sample has approximately 200,000 clones, with approximately 83% found just once. Source material: peripheral blood. These receptors originate from a human donor with active or convalescent COVID-19. The donor label of this sample is uncertain. Each CDR3 is given with its conserved first and last residue. Fields, in order: J gene, D gene, V gene, clone size, CDR3 protein, CDR3 DNA. A D gene is named only where the DNA matches it firmly. The size field is filled for only some rows; it gives once, few, many or a size class.

TRBJ2-2	TRBD1	TRBV5-4	-	CASSGTSDRATGELFF	TGTGCCAGCAGCGGGACATCGGACAGGGCGACCGGGGAGCTGTTTTTT
TRBJ2-5	-	TRBV11-2	-	CASSGRGRTQETQYF	TGTGCCAGCAGCGGACGCGGGCGGACGCAAGAGACCCAGTACTTC
TRBJ2-5	-	TRBV7-6	-	CASSPQTQYQETQYF	TGTGCCAGCAGCCCCCAAACCCAGTACCAAGAGACCCAGTACTTC
TRBJ1-1	-	TRBV12-3/TRBV12-4	-	CASSLGAGAEAFF	TGTGCCAGCAGTTTGGGGGCAGGGGCTGAAGCTTTCTTT
TRBJ1-2	TRBD1	TRBV30	-	CAWRVRGREHTGYTF	TGTGCCTGGAGAGTCAGGGGGCGCGAACACACTGGCTACACCTTC
TRBJ2-3	TRBD2	TRBV11-1	-	CAIRAGARTDTQYF	TGTGCCATTCGAGCGGGGGCCCGTACAGATACGCAGTATTTT
TRBJ1-1	TRBD1	TRBV7-2	-	CASRRTGENTEAFF	TGTGCCAGCAGAAGGACAGGAGAGAACACTGAAGCTTTCTTT
TRBJ2-2	-	TRBV28	few	CASSRQAVSTGELFF	TGTGCCAGCAGTAGGCAGGCCGTCTCCACCGGGGAGCTGTTTTTT
TRBJ2-7	-	TRBV19	-	CASSQVGGPYEQYF	TGTGCCAGTAGCCAAGTCGGGGGTCCTTACGAGCAGTACTTC
TRBJ2-1	-	TRBV24-1	-	CATSEDTEYNEQFF	TGTGCCACCAGTGAGGACACGGAATACAATGAGCAGTTCTTC
TRBJ2-1	-	TRBV29-1	-	CSVDQDTLFREQFF	TGCAGCGTGGACCAGGACACCCTCTTCCGAGAGCAGTTCTTC
TRBJ2-5	TRBD2	TRBV20-1	-	CSASGRVRRAGVGVETQYF	TGCAGTGCTAGTGGTAGGGTACGAAGAGCGGGAGTGGGAGTTGAGACCCAGTACTTC
TRBJ1-1	-	TRBV7-3	-	CASSLRPGLNTEAFF	TGTGCCAGCAGCTTAAGACCAGGGTTGAACACTGAAGCTTTCTTT
TRBJ2-3	-	TRBV19	-	CASSTLGDFPTDTQYF	TGTGCCAGTAGTACCCTAGGCGACTTCCCCACAGATACGCAGTATTTT
TRBJ2-3	-	TRBV3-1/TRBV3-2	-	CASSPLNTDTQYF	TGTGCCAGCAGCCCACTAAACACAGATACGCAGTATTTT
TRBJ2-3	TRBD2	TRBV19	-	CASSLDPPGLAGAVDTQYF	TGTGCCAGTAGCCTGGACCCACCCGGACTAGCGGGAGCCGTTGATACGCAGTATTTT
TRBJ1-2	TRBD1	TRBV30	-	CAWIRTGGRKDYTF	TGTGCCTGGATAAGGACAGGGGGCCGCAAGGACTACACCTTC
TRBJ2-7	TRBD1	TRBV4-1	-	CASSQEPPGTAKPFYWEQYF	TGCGCCAGCAGCCAAGAACCGCCCGGGACAGCTAAACCCTTCTACTGGGAGCAGTACTTC
TRBJ2-7	TRBD2	TRBV6-5	-	CASTARLGGGYEQYF	TGTGCCAGCACCGCGCGGCTCGGGGGGGGGTACGAGCAGTACTTC
TRBJ2-7	TRBD1	TRBV7-9	-	CASSSGTGVYEQYF	TGTGCCAGCAGCTCGGGGACAGGGGTCTACGAGCAGTACTTC
TRBJ2-7	TRBD1	TRBV5-1	-	CASSLGRGLSYEQYF	TGCGCCAGCAGCTTGGGCAGGGGGCTTTCCTACGAGCAGTACTTC
TRBJ2-1	TRBD1	TRBV2	-	CACFRDRGRGTYNEQFF	TGTGCCTGCTTCCGGGACAGGGGGCGGGGAACGTACAATGAGCAGTTCTTC
TRBJ1-2	TRBD1	TRBV5-6	-	CASSFTGGISYGYTF	TGTGCCAGCAGCTTTACAGGGGGGATAAGCTATGGCTACACCTTC
TRBJ2-1	TRBD1	TRBV3-1/TRBV3-2	-	CASSYRDRVYNEQFF	TGTGCCAGCAGCTACCGGGACAGGGTCTACAATGAGCAGTTCTTC
TRBJ2-1	TRBD1	TRBV5-1	many	CASSLRSTGTYNEQFF	TGCGCCAGCAGCTTGCGCTCGACAGGGACGTACAATGAGCAGTTCTTC
TRBJ1-1	-	TRBV24-1	-	CATRGTRGVNTEAFF	TGTGCCACCAGGGGGACACGGGGCGTGAACACTGAAGCTTTCTTT
TRBJ2-5	TRBD2	TRBV28	-	CASSPGTSWKTQYF	TGTGCCAGCAGTCCCGGGACTAGTTGGAAGACCCAGTACTTC
TRBJ2-5	TRBD2	TRBV7-2	few	CASSLLGFSGGAQETQYF	TGTGCCAGCAGCTTATTGGGCTTTAGCGGGGGGGCACAAGAGACCCAGTACTTC
TRBJ2-1	-	TRBV7-9	-	CASSLAGRLGIHNEQFF	TGTGCCAGCAGCTTAGCGGGGAGACTAGGAATTCACAATGAGCAGTTCTTC
TRBJ2-1	-	TRBV12-3/TRBV12-4	once	CASTADGSLRKFF	TGTGCCAGCACGGCTGATGGGAGTCTCCGAAAATTCTTC
TRBJ2-3	-	TRBV5-4	-	CASSPGRQRVLSSTDTQYF	TGTGCCAGCAGCCCCGGGAGACAGAGGGTTCTCTCTAGCACAGATACGCAGTATTTT
TRBJ2-3	TRBD1	TRBV13	-	CASSLGQARTSTDTQYF	TGTGCCAGCAGCCTGGGACAGGCGAGAACTAGCACAGATACGCAGTATTTT
TRBJ1-6	TRBD1	TRBV18	-	CASSPTGLGDSPLHF	TGTGCCAGCTCACCGACAGGGTTAGGCGATTCACCCCTCCACTTT
TRBJ2-5	TRBD1	TRBV7-6	once	CASSMTGAGTQYF	TGTGCCAGCAGCATGACAGGGGCAGGGACCCAGTACTTC
TRBJ1-6	-	TRBV5-1	-	CASSLAGARNSPLHF	TGCGCCAGCAGCTTGGCAGGGGCGCGGAATTCACCCCTCCACTTT
TRBJ1-5	-	TRBV28	-	CASGGEYQPQHF	TGTGCCAGCGGGGGGGAATATCAGCCCCAGCATTTT
TRBJ1-6	-	TRBV11-2	-	CASSLLQYNSPLHF	TGTGCCAGCAGCTTATTACAGTATAATTCACCCCTCCACTTT
TRBJ1-6	-	TRBV4-1	-	CASSQSGAGNSPLHF	TGCGCCAGCAGCCAGTCTGGTGCGGGGAATTCACCCCTCCACTTT
TRBJ1-1	TRBD1	TRBV27	-	CASSPGGLNTEAFF	TGTGCCAGCAGTCCAGGGGGGTTGAACACTGAAGCTTTCTTT
TRBJ2-2	-	TRBV24-1	-	CATSIPTGQGGVGGELFF	TGTGCCACCAGTATACCCACCGGGCAGGGAGGTGTCGGCGGGGAGCTGTTTTTT
TRBJ2-3	TRBD2	TRBV5-1	-	CASSITGTSGSEDTQYF	TGCGCCAGCAGCATCACCGGGACTAGCGGGAGCGAAGATACGCAGTATTTT
TRBJ1-2	-	TRBV2	-	CASSRVFVYTF	TGTGCCAGCTCCAGGGTATTTGTCTACACCTTC
TRBJ2-3	-	TRBV9	-	CASSGRDLALGTDTQYF	TGTGCCAGCAGCGGACGCGACCTAGCTCTAGGGACAGATACGCAGTATTTT
TRBJ1-3	TRBD1	TRBV12-3/TRBV12-4	-	CASGVDRGGTIYF	TGTGCCAGCGGCGTGGACAGGGGTGGGACCATATATTTT
TRBJ1-1	TRBD1	TRBV3-1/TRBV3-2	-	CASSQGDRGPSTEAFF	TGTGCCAGCAGCCAGGGGGACAGGGGGCCAAGCACTGAAGCTTTCTTT
TRBJ2-7	TRBD2	TRBV4-1	-	CASSQDDLAGTYEQYF	TGCGCCAGCAGCCAAGATGACCTAGCGGGTACCTACGAGCAGTACTTC